One sample yielded the 12 T cell receptor beta chains listed below, sequenced in a study of blood T cell repertoires in COVID-19. Sequenced by immunoSEQ multiplex PCR; TCRdb stores in-frame clones only, minus some. The sample lists roughly 100,000 clones; 91% were seen once. Sequenced sample: peripheral blood. All receptors derive from a human donor with active COVID-19. The donor label of this sample is uncertain.

The rearrangement uses TRBV9 and TRBJ2-3; the match to TRBD2 covers 11 bases. CDR3 size: 16 residues. Trimming cost V 3 bases and J 4 bases; bases outside gene matches: 7. The germline CDR1 and CDR2 sequences are SGDLS and YYNGEE. The CDR3 DNA is TGTGCCAGCAGCGGGATAGCGGGGGGGCCCGCAGATACGCAGTATTTT. Encoded protein: CASSGIAGGPADTQYF.

This rearrangement joins TRBV6-1 to TRBJ2-7; D might be TRBD1 (6 bases). Trimming left V 1 base short and J 4 bases short, with 14 bases between. The CDR3 is 15 amino acids. Germline CDR1 is MNHNS and CDR2 is SASEGT. This chain's CDR3 is CASSEGPGVEYEQYF. DNA of the CDR3: TGTGCCAGCAGTGAAGGCCCAGGGGTGGAATACGAGCAGTACTTC.

The chain is built from TRBV19 and TRBJ1-2, with D possibly being TRBD1 (5 bases). Germline assignment: CDR1 LNHDA and CDR2 SQIVND (reference sequence). The CDR3 is 17 residues long. V was pared by 3 bases and J by 2 bases, with 19 bases between. The CDR3: CASSIGTKGWTNYGYTF. The CDR3 region has the DNA TGTGCCAGTAGTATCGGTACAAAGGGGTGGACCAACTATGGCTACACCTTC.

The V gene is TRBV19, the J gene TRBJ2-7, with 9 bases fitting TRBD1. The CDR3 sequence is 13 residues long. Germline CDR1 LNHDA, CDR2 SQIVND (reference sequence). Trimming took 6 bases from V and 1 from J; bases not matched to a gene: 1. The CDR3 nucleotides read TGTGCCAGTAGACAGGGGGCTTCCTACGAGCAGTACTTC. This translates into CASRQGASYEQYF.

This clone occurred once. V usage is TRBV9 and J usage is TRBJ2-1, with 11 bases aligning to TRBD2. Germline CDR1 reads SGDLS; CDR2 reads YYNGEE. V was pared by 0 bases and J by 13 bases, with 9 bases of the junction left unmatched. This CDR3 is built from 15 residues. The CDR3 nucleotides are TGTGCCAGCAGCGTAGAGGGAGTAGCGGGGGGGCAACAGTTCTTC. It yields the protein CASSVEGVAGGQQFF.

The chain uses TRBV6-5 and TRBJ1-1; TRBD1 is a possible D gene (6 bases). With 4 bases removed from V and 6 bases from J, the gap between germline ends came to 9 bases. The CDR3 length is 12 residues. Germline-derived CDR1 and CDR2 are MNHEY and SVGAGI. CDR3 region: CASSSTGAEAFF. CDR3 bases: TGTGCCAGCAGTTCGACAGGAGCTGAAGCTTTCTTT.

The chain has TRBV5-1 and TRBJ1-1, with 10 bases that match TRBD1. The V segment lost 3 bases and the J segment 6 bases; nucleotides outside the gene matches: 8. The CDR3 loop spans 15 amino acids. Germline V lookup: CDR1 SGHRS, CDR2 YFSETQ. CDR3 sequence (DNA): TGCGCCAGCAGCTGGGTGGGACAGGGGCGCGCTGAAGCTTTCTTT. Translated: CASSWVGQGRAEAFF. Full variable domain (outside the CDR3, taken from reference TRBV5-1 and TRBJ1-1): KAGVTQTPRYLIKTRGQQVTLSCSPISGHRSVSWYQQTPGQGLQFLFEYFSETQRNKGNFPGRFSGRQFSNSRSEMNVSTLELGDSALYLCASSWVGQGRAEAFFGQGTRLTVV.

The V and J genes are TRBV4-2 and TRBJ2-3; 7 nucleotides line up with TRBD1. The J segment lost 0 bases and the V segment lost 4 bases, leaving 7 bases of the junction unmatched. Germline CDR1 and CDR2: LGHNA and YNFKEQ. The CDR3 is 16 residues long. CDR3 coding DNA: TGTGCCAGCAGCCCAAGCGTGACAGGGAGCACAGATACGCAGTATTTT. Translation gives CASSPSVTGSTDTQYF.

This chain connects TRBV4-1 to TRBJ2-3; TRBD2 agrees at 7 bases. The germline V gene encodes CDR1 MGHRA and CDR2 YSYEKL. The length of the CDR3 is 18 residues. Trimming cost V 7 bases and J 2 bases; bases outside gene matches: 18. CDR3 loop: CASTSESLAGSSTDTQYF. In DNA form, the CDR3 reads TGCGCCAGCACCTCCGAGTCATTAGCGGGCTCCTCCACAGATACGCAGTATTTT.

CDR3: CASSQVIAANTGELFF. CDR3 nucleotide sequence: TGTGCCAGCAGCCAAGTAATAGCGGCAAACACCGGGGAGCTGTTTTTT. The rearrangement joins TRBV3-1 (or the pseudogene TRBV3-2) to TRBJ2-2; D possibly corresponds to TRBD2 (6 bases). V was trimmed by 1 base and J by 2 bases, leaving 11 bases between them. Germline V CDR1 and CDR2: LGHDT, YNNKEL (reference sequence). The CDR3 is 16 residues long.

This rearrangement joins TRBV12-3 or TRBV12-4 to TRBJ2-7; D ambiguous. Trimming shortened V by 3 bases and J by 6 bases, and 12 bases separated the two germline ends. The CDR3 runs 13 residues. Here the CDR3 reads CASSFSPLSEQYF. CDR3 nucleotide sequence: TGTGCCAGCAGTTTTAGTCCCCTAAGCGAGCAGTACTTC.

The chain links TRBV4-1 to TRBJ2-7; 11 bases align to TRBD2. Germline V CDR1 and CDR2: MGHRA, YSYEKL. The CDR3 length is 16 residues. J gave up 3 bases and V 0 bases, and 4 bases lay outside the gene matches. CDR3 residues: CASSQDQTSGGYEQYF. The CDR3 nucleotides read TGCGCCAGCAGCCAAGATCAAACTAGCGGGGGCTACGAGCAGTACTTC.